This is a list of T cell receptor beta chains from one sample in a study of blood T cell repertoires in COVID-19. Produced via immunoSEQ multiplex PCR; TCRdb's table is partial and in-frame only. The sample carries more than 100,000 clones, 85% to 90% recorded once. Material: peripheral blood. These receptors came from a woman in her 50s with active or convalescent COVID-19. CDR3s include the opening cysteine and the closing phenylalanine or tryptophan. A D gene is named only where the DNA matches it firmly. Only some rows state a clone size, as once, few, many or a class for expanded clones.

few	TRBV19	.	TRBJ2-2	CASKRGDRGLNTGELFF	TGTGCCAGTAAAAGGGGAGATCGGGGGTTAAACACCGGGGAGCTGTTTTTT
.	TRBV12-3/TRBV12-4	.	TRBJ2-5	CASRRGAYETQYF	TGTGCCAGCCGCCGGGGGGCTTATGAGACCCAGTACTTC
.	TRBV7-6	TRBD2	TRBJ2-1	CASSYLGGANLVEQFF	TGTGCCAGCAGCTACCTCGGGGGGGCCAATTTAGTTGAGCAGTTCTTC
.	TRBV7-9	.	TRBJ1-1	CASSLEGAVTEAFF	TGTGCCAGCAGCTTAGAAGGGGCAGTCACTGAAGCTTTCTTT
once	TRBV6-2/TRBV6-3	.	TRBJ1-2	CASSYSRTGADGYTF	TGTGCCAGCAGTTACTCAAGGACGGGAGCGGATGGCTACACCTTC
.	TRBV5-8	TRBD1	TRBJ2-7	CASSLGTELDF	TGTGCCAGCAGCCTGGGGACAGAGTTGGACTTC
.	TRBV11-1	TRBD2	TRBJ2-1	CASSKTSGSHNEQFF	TGTGCCAGCAGCAAGACTAGCGGGAGCCACAATGAGCAGTTCTTC
.	TRBV9	TRBD1	TRBJ2-7	CASSVGDRGSYEQYF	TGTGCCAGCAGCGTAGGGGACAGGGGTTCCTACGAGCAGTACTTC
.	TRBV7-2	TRBD2	TRBJ2-3	CASSPTSGSVTDTQYF	TGTGCCAGCAGCCCCACTAGCGGGAGTGTCACAGATACGCAGTATTTT
.	TRBV28	.	TRBJ1-2	CASSLEVLLDYGYTF	TGTGCCAGCAGTTTAGAGGTGCTTCTAGACTATGGCTACACCTTC
.	TRBV27	TRBD1	TRBJ1-2	CASSLLGQGNYGYTF	TGTGCCAGCAGTTTATTGGGACAGGGAAACTATGGCTACACCTTC
.	TRBV29-1	TRBD2	TRBJ2-3	CSVEGLAGASTDTQYF	TGCAGCGTTGAAGGGCTAGCGGGAGCTAGCACAGATACGCAGTATTTT
.	TRBV11-3	TRBD2	TRBJ2-1	CASSLDASGTPYNEQFF	TGTGCCAGCAGCTTAGATGCCAGCGGGACCCCCTACAATGAGCAGTTCTTC
.	TRBV4-2	.	TRBJ2-1	CASSQETGSSYNEQFF	TGTGCCAGCAGCCAAGAAACCGGGAGCTCCTACAATGAGCAGTTCTTC
.	TRBV7-9	TRBD2	TRBJ2-1	CASSFTSGRDNEQFF	TGTGCCAGCAGCTTTACTAGCGGGAGGGACAATGAGCAGTTCTTC
.	TRBV28	TRBD1	TRBJ2-1	CASSQSGGEREQFF	TGTGCCAGCAGTCAGTCAGGGGGAGAACGTGAGCAGTTCTTC
.	TRBV7-3	TRBD1	TRBJ2-1	CASSLGTGGNEQFF	TGTGCCAGCAGCTTAGGGACAGGGGGCAATGAGCAGTTCTTC